This T cell receptor (beta chain) was identified during a study of blood T cell repertoires in COVID-19. About the study: Sites across the United States, Italy and Spain contributed samples from acute and convalescent COVID-19. T cells, B-cell-depleted T cells, or PBMCs supplied cDNA or gDNA.

Authors' processing steps: Nucleated cell number was recorded as an estimate derived from reference gene primer amplification. Assay used: immunoSEQ multiplex PCR; TCRdb lists only in-frame clones, some missing. V, J and clone size were drawn from that table, and D and trimming were deduced from the DNA. The data contain tens of thousands of clones, around 92% of them singletons. Trimming cost V 5 bases and J 4 bases; bases outside gene matches: 9. The CDR3 covers 15 residues. The germline gives CDR1 SEHNR, CDR2 FQNEAQ (reference sequence). The sequence came from a man in his sixties with acute or convalescent COVID-19. Sample: peripheral blood. This chain uses TRBV7-9 with TRBJ2-3; 7 bases align to TRBD2. In DNA form, the CDR3 reads TGTGCCAGCAGCCAAATCGTTGGGGGGGCAGATACGCAGTATTTT. Encoded protein: CASSQIVGGADTQYF. Full variable domain (missing parts from reference TRBV7-9 and TRBJ2-3): DTGVSQNPRHKITKRGQNVTFRCDPISEHNRLYWYRQTLGQGPEFLTYFQNEAQLEKSRLLSDRFSAERPKGSFSTLEIQRTEQGDSAMYLCASSQIVGGADTQYFGPGTRLTVL.